The 23 T cell receptor beta chains below were found in one sample sequenced in a study of T cell changes during pregnancy in multiple sclerosis. Produced via immunoSEQ multiplex PCR; TCRdb's table is partial and in-frame only. The data hold about 92,000 clones, with almost 95% observed a single time. The source material was peripheral blood, sampled in the third trimester of pregnancy. These receptors were obtained from a female donor with multiple sclerosis, enrolled in a pregnancy study.

This clone appeared a single time. V usage is TRBV4-3 and J usage is TRBJ2-1; D might be TRBD2 (5 bases). CDR1 and CDR2 from the germline V gene are LGHNA and YSLEER. The CDR3 spans 16 residues. V was trimmed by 0 bases and J by 0 bases, leaving 9 bases between them. The CDR3: CASSQDSRDSYNEQFF. The CDR3 DNA reads TGCGCCAGCAGCCAAGATTCGAGGGACTCCTACAATGAGCAGTTCTTC.

The V and J genes are TRBV9 and TRBJ2-7; TRBD1 aligns across 7 bases. With 0 bases clipped from V and 3 bases from J, the junction kept 6 bases outside the gene matches. The CDR3 spans 15 residues. Germline V gives CDR1 SGDLS, CDR2 YYNGEE. Here the CDR3 reads CASSVAGTARYEQYF. CDR3 DNA sequence: TGTGCCAGCAGCGTAGCAGGGACAGCGCGCTACGAGCAGTACTTC.

The rearrangement joins TRBV11-1 to TRBJ2-3, with TRBD2 matching 13 bases. The trim removed 1 base at V and 6 bases at J, leaving 4 bases unmatched. CDR3 length: 16 amino acids. The germline CDR1 and CDR2 sequences are SGHAT and FQDESV (reference sequence). CDR3 DNA sequence: TGTGCCAGCAGCTTAGGGACTAGCGGGAGTTGGGATACGCAGTATTTT. Its protein is CASSLGTSGSWDTQYF. Full variable domain (missing parts from reference TRBV11-1 and TRBJ2-3): EAEVAQSPRYKITEKSQAVAFWCDPISGHATLYWYRQILGQGPELLVQFQDESVVDDSQLPKDRFSAERLKGVDSTLKIQPAELGDSAMYLCASSLGTSGSWDTQYFGPGTRLTVL.

The rearrangement uses TRBV19 and TRBJ1-5; 9 bases fit TRBD1. The junction had 4 bases not matched to a gene; V was cut back by 5 bases and J by 5 bases. The CDR3 covers 14 residues. Germline V lookup: CDR1 LNHDA, CDR2 SQIVND (reference sequence). CDR3 loop: CASSPRQGDQPQHF. The CDR3 DNA sequence: TGTGCCAGTAGTCCCCGACAGGGGGATCAGCCCCAGCATTTT.

The chain employs TRBV5-1 and TRBJ1-5; 7 bases match TRBD1. The CDR3 extends over 13 amino acids. CDR1 and CDR2 (germline): SGHRS, YFSETQ. V gave up 4 bases and J gave up 4 bases; unmatched junction bases: 2. CDR3 coding DNA: TGCGCCAGCAGCCCACAGGGGAATCAGCCCCAGCATTTT. Protein product: CASSPQGNQPQHF. Combining the CDR3 with reference TRBV5-1 and TRBJ1-5 gives the whole variable domain KAGVTQTPRYLIKTRGQQVTLSCSPISGHRSVSWYQQTPGQGLQFLFEYFSETQRNKGNFPGRFSGRQFSNSRSEMNVSTLELGDSALYLCASSPQGNQPQHFGDGTRLSIL.

The rearrangement joins TRBV5-8 to TRBJ2-7; perhaps TRBD2 as D (5 bases). The V end lost 0 bases, the J end lost 0 bases, and 7 bases lay between the germline ends. Germline V gene sequence: CDR1 SGHTS, CDR2 YDEGEE. The CDR3 contains 14 residues. CDR3 sequence (DNA): TGTGCCAGCAGCTTGGCCGGGAACTCCTACGAGCAGTACTTC. It codes for CASSLAGNSYEQYF.

This clone occurred a few times. The junction shows a germline mismatch at one end, possibly a read error. The rearrangement links TRBV9 to TRBJ1-2; 7 bases align to TRBD1. The CDR3 loop spans 12 amino acids. Looked up from germline, CDR1 is SGDLS and CDR2 is YYNGEE. The CDR3 here is CASTLGQATLAF. The CDR3 DNA sequence: TGTGCCAGCACCCTCGGACAGGCCACCTTAGCCTTC.

The chain carries TRBV9 and TRBJ2-1; perhaps TRBD2 as D (7 bases). Germline V lookup: CDR1 SGDLS, CDR2 YYNGEE. This CDR3 contains 13 residues. V was shortened by 0 bases and J by 10 bases, with 11 bases between the two germline ends. The CDR3 nucleotides are TGTGCCAGCAGCGTAGTCGGGGGGCTCGAGCAGTTCTTC. It is translated as CASSVVGGLEQFF.

The genes are TRBV9 and TRBJ2-1; D ambiguous. Deletions cut 0 bases from V and 0 bases from J, with 7 bases between. CDR1 is SGDLS, CDR2 YYNGEE, per germline. The CDR3 sequence is 15 residues long. The CDR3 spells CASSVEWSSYNEQFF. CDR3 sequence (DNA): TGTGCCAGCAGCGTAGAATGGAGCTCCTACAATGAGCAGTTCTTC.

CDR3 nucleotides: TGTGCCAGCAGCGGTCCCGGGACTGTCTACAATGAGCAGTTCTTC. It specifies CASSGPGTVYNEQFF. The V call is TRBV2, the J call TRBJ2-1, with D tentatively TRBD2 (6 bases). V lost 6 bases to trimming and J lost 3 bases, with 15 bases between them. The CDR3 has 15 residues. Germline V gene data show CDR1 as SNHLY and CDR2 as FYNNEI.

This sequence joins TRBV2 and TRBJ2-1, with 11 bases matching TRBD2. The CDR3 is 16 amino acids. Trimming at V came to 6 bases and at J to 10 bases, leaving 14 bases not matched to a gene. Looked up from germline, CDR1 is SNHLY and CDR2 is FYNNEI. The CDR3 here is CASRAREGSGRGEQFF. CDR3 nucleotide sequence: TGTGCCAGCAGGGCCCGGGAGGGTAGCGGGAGGGGGGAGCAGTTCTTC.

This chain joins TRBV5-4 and TRBJ1-2; D unresolved. The germline V gene has CDR1 SGHNT and CDR2 YYREEE (reference sequence). The CDR3 has 14 residues. V lost 5 bases and J lost 3, with 14 bases in between. DNA for the CDR3: TGTGCCAGCAGGCGGTACACCAACGACTATGGCTACACCTTC. Its translation is CASRRYTNDYGYTF.

This chain uses TRBV25-1 with TRBJ2-1, with TRBD2 matching over 13 bases. CDR1 and CDR2 from the germline V gene are MGHDK and SYGVNS. This CDR3 has 16 residues. Germline trimming cut 7 bases from V and 8 bases from J; bases unmatched to any gene: 11. CDR3 nucleotides: TGTGCCAGCAACGGACTAGCGGGAGCAGGGGCCCATGAGCAGTTCTTC. Translated: CASNGLAGAGAHEQFF.

The chain carries TRBV28 and TRBJ1-5; D uncertain. The CDR3 loop spans 15 amino acids. Germline CDR1 and CDR2: MDHEN and SYDVKM. The V end lost 5 bases, the J end lost 0 bases, and 11 bases lay between the germline ends. The CDR3 sequence: CASSPADYSNQPQHF. CDR3 sequence (DNA): TGTGCCAGCAGTCCCGCGGATTATAGCAATCAGCCCCAGCATTTT. The complete variable domain, with remaining parts taken from reference TRBV28 and TRBJ1-5, reads DVKVTQSSRYLVKRTGEKVFLECVQDMDHENMFWYRQDPGLGLRLIYFSYDVKMKEKGDIPEGYSVSREKKERFSLILESASTNQTSMYLCASSPADYSNQPQHFGDGTRLSIL.

The gene calls are TRBV30 and TRBJ1-1, with D uncertain. The CDR3 is made up of 13 amino acids. The germline CDR1 and CDR2 sequences are GTSNPN and SVGIG (reference sequence). V lost 0 bases and J lost 0, with 5 bases in between. Here the CDR3 reads CAWSVGVNTEAFF. In nucleotides, the CDR3 is TGTGCCTGGAGTGTAGGAGTGAACACTGAAGCTTTCTTT. The full variable domain, its missing parts supplied by reference TRBV30 and TRBJ1-1, is SQTIHQWPATLVQPVGSPLSLECTVEGTSNPNLYWYRQAAGRGLQLLFYSVGIGQISSEVPQNLSASRPQDRQFILSSKKLLLSDSGFYLCAWSVGVNTEAFFGQGTRLTVV.

CDR3: CASSITGGWYYGYTF. CDR3 DNA sequence: TGTGCCAGCAGCATAACAGGGGGCTGGTACTATGGCTACACCTTC. The chain has TRBV13 and TRBJ1-2; 9 nucleotides agree with TRBD1. CDR1 and CDR2 from the germline V gene are PRHDT and FYEKMQ (reference sequence). Trimming at V came to 5 bases and at J to 3 bases, leaving 7 bases not matched to a gene. The CDR3 is made up of 15 amino acids.

The rearrangement uses TRBV6-4 and TRBJ2-2; D might be TRBD1 (5 bases). The V gene lost 0 bases and the J gene lost 7 bases, with 9 bases spanning the gap. This CDR3 is 14 amino acids long. Germline-derived CDR1 and CDR2 are MRHNA and SNTAGT. Here the CDR3 DNA reads TGTGCCAGCAGTGACTCGAAAGGGGTCGGGGAGCTGTTTTTT. It yields the protein CASSDSKGVGELFF.

The chain joins TRBV5-1 to TRBJ2-4, with TRBD1 as a possible D gene (5 bases). CDR3 length: 14 residues. Germline CDR1 SGHRS, CDR2 YFSETQ. V lost 6 bases and J lost 1, with 11 bases in between. This CDR3 is CASTLGLAKNIQYF. The CDR3 DNA reads as TGCGCCAGCACCCTGGGGCTGGCCAAAAACATTCAGTACTTC.

The chain has TRBV29-1 and TRBJ2-3; the match to TRBD1 covers 8 bases. This CDR3 is 12 amino acids long. With 7 bases clipped from V and 5 bases from J, the junction kept 5 bases outside the gene matches. Germline V gives CDR1 SQVTM, CDR2 ANQGSEA. This chain's CDR3 is CSETTGGDTQYF. The DNA of the CDR3 is TGCAGCGAAACTACAGGGGGAGATACGCAGTATTTT.

The rearrangement joins TRBV2 to TRBJ2-7, with TRBD2 matching 7 bases. CDR3 size: 16 residues. Losses at the gene ends were 0 bases for V and 3 bases for J; bases not matched to a gene: 8. The V gene's germline CDR1 is SNHLY and CDR2 FYNNEI. The CDR3 coding sequence is TGTGCCAGCAGTGAAGCCAGGACTAGTTTTGGCTACGAGCAGTACTTC. This gives the protein CASSEARTSFGYEQYF.

The V call is TRBV15, the J call TRBJ1-3; D gene unclear. Germline CDR1 is LNHNV and CDR2 is YYDKDF (reference sequence). The CDR3 contains 15 residues. V lost 3 bases and J 0 bases, leaving 9 bases between the germline ends. The CDR3 reads CATSSEQDSGNTIYF. CDR3 nucleotide sequence: TGTGCCACCAGCAGTGAACAAGACTCTGGAAACACCATATATTTT.

The chain has TRBV14 and TRBJ2-5; a possible D gene is TRBD1 (6 bases). With 3 bases removed from V and 1 base from J, the gap between germline ends came to 18 bases. This CDR3 contains 17 residues. CDR1 and CDR2 (germline): SGHDN, FVKESK. CDR3: CASSQGQTIGFQETQYF. CDR3 nucleotide sequence: TGTGCCAGCAGCCAGGGACAAACGATAGGGTTCCAAGAGACCCAGTACTTC.

The genes are TRBV10-3 and TRBJ2-7; TRBD2 matches at 9 bases. Germline CDR1 reads ENHRY; CDR2 reads SYGVKD. Trimming took 11 bases from V and 0 from J; bases not matched to a gene: 5. There are 13 residues in the CDR3. The CDR3 coding sequence is TGTGCCGTAGGACTAGCGAGCTCCTACGAGCAGTACTTC. Translating gives CAVGLASSYEQYF.